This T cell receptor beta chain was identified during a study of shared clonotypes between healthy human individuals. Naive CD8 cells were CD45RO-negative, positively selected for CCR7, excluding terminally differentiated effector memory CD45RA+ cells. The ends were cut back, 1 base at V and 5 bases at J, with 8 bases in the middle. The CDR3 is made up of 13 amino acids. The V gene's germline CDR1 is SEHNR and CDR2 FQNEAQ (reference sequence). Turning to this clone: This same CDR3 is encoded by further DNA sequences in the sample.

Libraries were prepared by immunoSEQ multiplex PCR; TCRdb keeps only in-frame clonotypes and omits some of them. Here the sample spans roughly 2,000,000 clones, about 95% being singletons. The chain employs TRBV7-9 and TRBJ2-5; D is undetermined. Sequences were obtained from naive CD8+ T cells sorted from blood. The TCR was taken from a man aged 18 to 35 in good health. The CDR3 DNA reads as TGTGCCAGCAGCTTAGTCGGATCGGAGACCCAGTACTTC. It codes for CASSLVGSETQYF.